Shown below are 10 T cell receptor beta chains from a single sample sequenced in a study of cytomegalovirus exposure and HLA in healthy donors. Amplification used 60 Vbeta primers and 13 Jbeta primers. The method was immunoSEQ multiplex PCR; TCRdb's version includes in-frame clones alone and lacks a portion of them. In the table there are some 190,000 clones, just under 80% of which are singletons. Sequenced: PBMCs. These receptors came from a female donor in good health and CMV-seronegative.

This clone was counted between two and nine times. The chain couples TRBV5-1 to TRBJ1-3; 7 positions agree with TRBD1. The CDR3 runs 17 residues. The germline CDR1 and CDR2 sequences are SGHRS and YFSETQ. The V gene end was trimmed by 4 bases and the J gene end by 0 bases; junction bases not matched to a gene: 10. In nucleotides, the CDR3 is TGCGCCAGCAGCACCAGACCGACAGGGAACTCTGGAAACACCATATATTTT. Translated: CASSTRPTGNSGNTIYF.

The rearrangement uses TRBV28 and TRBJ1-5, with TRBD1 matching 8 bases. The germline V gene has CDR1 MDHEN and CDR2 SYDVKM. J was trimmed by 5 bases and V by 2 bases; bases with no gene match: 8. The CDR3 contains 16 residues. The DNA for the CDR3 is TGTGCCAGCAGTTTAACTCGGGACAGGACATATCAGCCCCAGCATTTT. It codes for CASSLTRDRTYQPQHF.

This clone was found a few times. The chain uses TRBV19 and TRBJ1-2; tentative D call: TRBD1 (6 bases). Germline lookup yields CDR1 LNHDA and CDR2 SQIVND (reference sequence). CDR3 length: 15 residues. V was cut by 4 bases and J by 2 bases, with 14 bases left in between. The CDR3 DNA follows: TGTGCCAGTAGTAAGGGGGATCAGGGAAACTATGGCTACACCTTC. It specifies CASSKGDQGNYGYTF.

The J gene is TRBJ2-1, the V gene TRBV7-8, with 7 bases lining up with TRBD2. Germline lookup yields CDR1 SGHVS and CDR2 FQNEAQ. The V segment lost 2 bases and the J segment 4 bases; nucleotides outside the gene matches: 14. The CDR3 spans 18 residues. The CDR3 loop reads CASSLKVRITSEYNEQFF. In DNA form, the CDR3 reads TGTGCCAGCAGCTTAAAGGTTAGGATAACTAGCGAGTACAATGAGCAGTTCTTC.

The rearrangement links TRBV28 to TRBJ2-7; weak D call: TRBD1 (6 bases). The CDR3 totals 13 residues. V was pared by 1 base and J by 6 bases, with 10 bases between. CDR1 is MDHEN, CDR2 SYDVKM, per germline. The CDR3: CASSLYRAGEQYF. The DNA of the CDR3 is TGTGCCAGCAGTTTATACAGGGCTGGCGAGCAGTACTTC.

This chain links TRBV5-1 with TRBJ2-7; D is uncertain. Germline loops: CDR1 SGHRS, CDR2 YFSETQ. This CDR3 has 14 residues. The V end lost 0 bases, the J end lost 3 bases, and 10 bases lay between the germline ends. The CDR3 sequence: CASSLASRFYEQYF. The CDR3, as DNA: TGCGCCAGCAGCTTGGCTAGTCGGTTCTACGAGCAGTACTTC.

The chain recombines TRBV5-1 with TRBJ2-1; TRBD2 agrees at 7 bases. CDR1 and CDR2 (germline): SGHRS, YFSETQ. The CDR3 spans 15 residues. V lost 3 bases, J lost 10 bases, and 13 bases stayed unmatched. CDR3 nucleotide sequence: TGCGCCAGCAGCTCGGGGGGAGTTCTCATGGACGAGCAGTTCTTC. It translates to CASSSGGVLMDEQFF.

This chain links TRBV19 with TRBJ2-4; perhaps TRBD1 as D (5 bases). Trimming left V 3 bases short and J 2 bases short, with 11 bases between. Germline CDR1 reads LNHDA; CDR2 reads SQIVND (reference sequence). The length of the CDR3 is 15 residues. The CDR3 loop reads CASSIGRAPKNIQYF. CDR3 coding DNA: TGTGCCAGTAGTATCGGCAGGGCCCCCAAAAACATTCAGTACTTC.

V gene TRBV19 combines with J gene TRBJ2-1; D gene unclear. Germline V gives CDR1 LNHDA, CDR2 SQIVND (reference sequence). V lost 6 bases to trimming and J lost 4 bases, with 4 bases between them. This CDR3 region has 11 residues. The CDR3 DNA follows: TGTGCCAGTAGCCAATACAATGAGCAGTTCTTC. Its translation: CASSQYNEQFF.

The V and J genes are TRBV6-5 and TRBJ1-2, with a tentative D call TRBD1 (5 bases). Trimming stripped 6 bases from V and 8 bases from J, with 13 bases between. Germline CDR1 reads MNHEY; CDR2 reads SVGAGI. The CDR3 is made up of 12 amino acids. CDR3 sequence: CASSRTGEGYTF. The CDR3 DNA follows: TGTGCCAGCAGCAGGACGGGGGAGGGCTACACCTTC.